The rows below give T cell receptor beta chains drawn from one sample of a study of cytomegalovirus exposure and HLA in healthy donors. Clones were read by immunoSEQ multiplex PCR, and TCRdb kept only the in-frame ones, dropping some. This sample has 250,000 to 350,000 clones, with just over 85% found just once. Sequences were obtained from PBMCs. The receptors here all came from a middle-aged man in good health and CMV-seropositive. Each CDR3 is given with its conserved first and last residue. Fields, in order: V gene, D gene, clone size, J gene, CDR3 DNA, CDR3 protein. The D gene is left open where the match is weak. The size field is filled for only some rows; it gives once, few, many or a size class.

TRBV28	TRBD2	.	TRBJ2-7	TGTGCCAGCAGTCAGGGGACTAGAACCTACGAGCAGTACTTC	CASSQGTRTYEQYF
TRBV9	.	.	TRBJ1-3	TGTGCCAGCAGCGTAAAAGCCGGAAACACCATATATTTT	CASSVKAGNTIYF
TRBV19	TRBD1	.	TRBJ2-7	TGTGCCAGCGGAAGACAGGGAACCTCCTACGAGCAGTACTTC	CASGRQGTSYEQYF
TRBV29-1	TRBD1	.	TRBJ1-1	TGCAGCGTTGAAGATAGGGGGCGCGGGACTGAAGCTTTCTTT	CSVEDRGRGTEAFF
TRBV28	.	.	TRBJ2-7	TGTGCCAGCAGAGGGGCCTCCTCATCCTACGAGCAGTACTTC	CASRGASSSYEQYF
TRBV4-2	TRBD2	.	TRBJ2-7	TGTGCCAGCAGCCTAAGACTAGCGGCCTCCTACGAGCAGTACTTC	CASSLRLAASYEQYF
TRBV5-5	TRBD1	.	TRBJ2-1	TGTGCCAGCAGCTGGGGACAGGGGGCGGGCAATGAGCAGTTCTTC	CASSWGQGAGNEQFF
TRBV7-9	TRBD1	.	TRBJ2-7	TGTGCCAGCAGCCAGGGGACAGGGAACTCCTACGAGCAGTACTTC	CASSQGTGNSYEQYF
TRBV4-1	.	.	TRBJ2-5	TGCGCCAGCAGCCAACCCTCTAGAGGGCAAGAGACCCAGTACTTC	CASSQPSRGQETQYF
TRBV21-1	.	.	TRBJ2-6	TGTGCCAGCAGCCCCCAGAGACTAGCGGCATGCTCTGGGGCCAACGTCCTGACTTTC	CASSPQRLAACSGANVLTF
TRBV10-2	TRBD2	.	TRBJ2-1	TGCGCCAGCATCGCGAGGGAGGGAAGCTCCTACAATGAGCAGTTCTTC	CASIAREGSSYNEQFF
TRBV7-9	TRBD2	.	TRBJ2-7	TGTGCCAGCAGCCCGAGCGGGAGGTCCCGCCACGAGCAGTACTTC	CASSPSGRSRHEQYF
TRBV9	.	.	TRBJ2-7	TGTGCCAGCAGCGCAAGACAGGGAGGAAGGAACGAGCAGTACTTC	CASSARQGGRNEQYF
TRBV18	TRBD2	.	TRBJ2-7	TGTGCCAGCTCACCATCGACTAGCGGGAGTGGTTACGAGCAGTACTTC	CASSPSTSGSGYEQYF
TRBV19	TRBD1	.	TRBJ2-3	TGTGCCAGTAGTATTGAGGGGGCTAGCACAGATACGCAGTATTTT	CASSIEGASTDTQYF
TRBV28	.	.	TRBJ2-3	TGTGCCAGCAGTTTTTACAGGTTCACAGATACGCAGTATTTT	CASSFYRFTDTQYF
TRBV6-6	TRBD2	.	TRBJ2-7	TGTGCCAGCAGCCACCCCGGGACTAGCACCTACGAGCAGTACTTC	CASSHPGTSTYEQYF
TRBV25-1	.	once	TRBJ2-2	TGTGCCACCCAGAGCGGCCTGAACACCGGGGAGCTGTTTTTT	CATQSGLNTGELFF
TRBV10-2	TRBD2	.	TRBJ2-1	TGCGCCAGCAGTGATTCGACTAGCGGGGTTTACAATGAGCAGTTCTTC	CASSDSTSGVYNEQFF
TRBV7-6	TRBD1	.	TRBJ1-2	TGTGCCAGCAGCCCGCGGACAGGGAACTATGGCTACACCTTC	CASSPRTGNYGYTF
TRBV28	TRBD2	.	TRBJ2-7	TGTGCCAGCTACAGTCCGGGGAGGGGTTCCTACGAGCAGTACTTC	CASYSPGRGSYEQYF
TRBV11-2	TRBD1	few	TRBJ2-1	TGTGCCAGCAGCCTTAGGACAGGGCGCTACAATGAGCAGTTCTTC	CASSLRTGRYNEQFF
TRBV7-2	.	.	TRBJ1-4	TGTGCCAGCAGCTTAGCGGCCCAGGATGAAAAACTGTTTTTT	CASSLAAQDEKLFF
TRBV7-7	TRBD2	.	TRBJ2-5	TGTGCTAGCAGCTTATACCCAGCGGGGCAAGAGACCCAGTACTTC	CASSLYPAGQETQYF
TRBV5-6	.	.	TRBJ2-5	TGTGCCAGCAGCTTGAAAACAGGGGGGGGTATAGAGACCCAGTACTTC	CASSLKTGGGIETQYF
TRBV15	.	.	TRBJ1-4	TGTGCCACTCAGGGCCGAAATAATGAAAAACTGTTTTTT	CATQGRNNEKLFF
TRBV10-3	.	few	TRBJ2-7	TGTGCCATCAGTGAGCCGGGAAGCTCCTACGAGCAGTACTTC	CAISEPGSSYEQYF
TRBV20-1	.	.	TRBJ2-1	TGCAGTGCTAGTGCGCAGGGCCAGTTCTTC	CSASAQGQFF
TRBV28	.	once	TRBJ1-2	TGTGCCAGCAGTTCATACCGAGGCCCATATGGCTACACCTTC	CASSSYRGPYGYTF